This TCR beta chain derives from a study of post-analysis software for immune sequencing data. Included in the TCR beta cDNA libraries were unique molecular identifiers. TCRdb analysed the PCR reads with MiXCR anew, one entry per CDR3 protein. The sample holds hundreds of thousands of distinct CDR3 sequences, roughly 27% seen once. Study-level findings and limits: In patients, TRBV5-6, TRBV5-1 and TRBV20-1 belonged to roughly five TRBV segments found more frequently than in controls.

This clonotype was seen only once. Its antigen remains unidentified. V dropped 3 bases and J dropped 10; count of bases not matched to a gene: 8. In germline, CDR1 is ENHRY, CDR2 SYGVKD. The CDR3 length is 13 residues. The sample consisted of blood. The chain employs TRBV10-3 and TRBJ1-1; 7 bases align to TRBD1. The receptor was derived from a girl aged 5-17 years with multiple sclerosis. For the CDR3, the DNA is TGTGCCATCAGTGACTACGACAGGGATGGAGCTTTCTTT. Amino acids: CAISDYDRDGAFF.